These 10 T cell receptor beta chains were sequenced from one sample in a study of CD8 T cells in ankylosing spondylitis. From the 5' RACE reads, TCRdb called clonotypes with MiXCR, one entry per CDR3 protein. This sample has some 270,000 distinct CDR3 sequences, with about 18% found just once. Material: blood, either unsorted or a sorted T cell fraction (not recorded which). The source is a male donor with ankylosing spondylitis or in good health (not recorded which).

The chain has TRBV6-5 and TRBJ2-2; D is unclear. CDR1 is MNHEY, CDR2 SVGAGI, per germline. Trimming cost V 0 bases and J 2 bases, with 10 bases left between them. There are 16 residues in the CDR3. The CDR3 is CASSYSVLGNTGELFF. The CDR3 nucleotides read TGTGCCAGCAGTTACTCCGTCTTGGGAAACACCGGGGAGCTGTTTTTT.

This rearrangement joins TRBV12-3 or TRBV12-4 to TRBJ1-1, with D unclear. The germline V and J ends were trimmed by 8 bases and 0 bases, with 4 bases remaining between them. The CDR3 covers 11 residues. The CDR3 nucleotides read TGTGCCAGCGGCATGAACACTGAAGCTTTCTTT. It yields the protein CASGMNTEAFF.

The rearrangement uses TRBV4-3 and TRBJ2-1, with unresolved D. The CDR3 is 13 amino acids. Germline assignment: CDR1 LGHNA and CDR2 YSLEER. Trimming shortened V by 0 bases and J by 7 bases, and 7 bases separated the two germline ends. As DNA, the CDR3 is TGCGCCAGCAGCCAAGAAAACTCAAATGAGCAGTTCTTC. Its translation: CASSQENSNEQFF.

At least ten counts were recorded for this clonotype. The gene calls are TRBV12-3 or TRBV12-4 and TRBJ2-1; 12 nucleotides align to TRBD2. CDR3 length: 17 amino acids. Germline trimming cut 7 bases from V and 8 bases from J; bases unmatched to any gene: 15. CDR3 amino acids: CASISALAGGPSDEQFF. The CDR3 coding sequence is TGTGCCAGCATTTCTGCCCTAGCGGGAGGGCCCTCGGATGAGCAGTTCTTC.

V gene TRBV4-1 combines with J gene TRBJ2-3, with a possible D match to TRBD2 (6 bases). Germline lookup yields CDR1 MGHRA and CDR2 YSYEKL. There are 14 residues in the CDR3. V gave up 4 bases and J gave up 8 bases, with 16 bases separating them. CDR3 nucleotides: TGCGCCAGCAGCCTAGGAAGTGAGGGAGGTACGCAGTATTTT. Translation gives CASSLGSEGGTQYF.

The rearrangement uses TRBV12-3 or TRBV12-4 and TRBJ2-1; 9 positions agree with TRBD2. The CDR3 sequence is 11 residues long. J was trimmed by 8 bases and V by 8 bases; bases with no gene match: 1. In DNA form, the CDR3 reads TGTGCCAGCTTAGCGGGAGATGAGCAGTTCTTC. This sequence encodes CASLAGDEQFF.

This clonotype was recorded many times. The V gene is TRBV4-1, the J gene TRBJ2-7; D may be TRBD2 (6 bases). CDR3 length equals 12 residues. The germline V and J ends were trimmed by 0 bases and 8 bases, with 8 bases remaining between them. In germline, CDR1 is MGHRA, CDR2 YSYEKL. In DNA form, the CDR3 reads TGCGCCAGCAGCCAAGAGGGAGGACAGCAGTACTTC. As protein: CASSQEGGQQYF.

CDR3 nucleotides: TGTGCCAGCAGCTTAACAACCGGGACAGGGACCCCTCTTGAAGCTTTCTTT. It specifies CASSLTTGTGTPLEAFF. This chain joins TRBV7-9 and TRBJ1-1; 9 nucleotides line up with TRBD1. With V trimmed by 2 bases and J by 7 bases, 14 bases remained unmatched. CDR1 is SEHNR, CDR2 FQNEAQ, per germline (reference sequence). This CDR3 is 17 amino acids long.

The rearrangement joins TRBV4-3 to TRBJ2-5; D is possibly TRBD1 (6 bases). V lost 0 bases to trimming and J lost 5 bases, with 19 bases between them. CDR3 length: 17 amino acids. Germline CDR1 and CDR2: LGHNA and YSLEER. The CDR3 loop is CASSQDRTDEAWETQYF. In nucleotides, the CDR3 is TGCGCCAGCAGCCAAGATAGGACAGATGAAGCGTGGGAGACCCAGTACTTC.

DNA for the CDR3: TGTGCCAGCAGCTTACAGCGGGAGTCCTACGAGCAGTACTTC. This encodes CASSLQRESYEQYF. V and J are TRBV7-8 and TRBJ2-7; 8 bases line up with TRBD2. The length of the CDR3 is 14 residues. CDR1 is SGHVS and CDR2 is FQNEAQ in the germline V gene. V gave up 2 bases and J gave up 1 base; unmatched junction bases: 1.